A selection of T cell receptor beta chains follows, all from one sample in a study of blood T cell repertoires in COVID-19. Data came from immunoSEQ multiplex PCR; TCRdb stores just in-frame clones and leaves some out. The sample lists 40,000 or so clones, approximately 89% occurring once. The material sequenced was peripheral blood. The source is a man in his fifties or sixties with acute or convalescent COVID-19. Both conserved end residues are part of each CDR3. The order of the fields is J gene, D gene, V gene, clone size, CDR3 DNA, CDR3 protein. D genes are given only for firm matches. Clone size is stated in some rows and not others, as once, few, many or a class when expanded.

j_call: TRBJ2-2; d_call: -; v_call: TRBV9; clone_size: -; cdr3_nt: TGTGCCAGCAGCGCCCGGTCCTACACCGGGGAGCTGTTTTTT; cdr3_aa: CASSARSYTGELFF
j_call: TRBJ1-5; d_call: -; v_call: TRBV2; clone_size: -; cdr3_nt: TGTGCCAGCAACGCCAGGGGCAATCAGCCCCAGCATTTT; cdr3_aa: CASNARGNQPQHF
j_call: TRBJ2-2; d_call: -; v_call: TRBV14; clone_size: -; cdr3_nt: TGTGCCAGCAGCCAGGCCGGGGGGCTGACCGGGGAGCTGTTTTTT; cdr3_aa: CASSQAGGLTGELFF
j_call: TRBJ2-7; d_call: -; v_call: TRBV10-3; clone_size: -; cdr3_nt: TGTGCCACTGTCGGATTGGGCGACGAGCAGTACTTC; cdr3_aa: CATVGLGDEQYF
j_call: TRBJ1-1; d_call: -; v_call: TRBV30; clone_size: -; cdr3_nt: TGTGCCTACCGGGGTCCCCTAAACACTGAAGCTTTCTTT; cdr3_aa: CAYRGPLNTEAFF
j_call: TRBJ2-1; d_call: -; v_call: TRBV28; clone_size: -; cdr3_nt: TGTGCCTCCCATCCGCAGGGGAGCCTATACAATGAGCAGTTCTTC; cdr3_aa: CASHPQGSLYNEQFF
j_call: TRBJ2-2; d_call: -; v_call: TRBV2; clone_size: -; cdr3_nt: TGTGCCAGCACCTCCAACTCGGGGGTAACCGGGGAGCTGTTTTTT; cdr3_aa: CASTSNSGVTGELFF
j_call: TRBJ2-1; d_call: -; v_call: TRBV7-6; clone_size: -; cdr3_nt: TGTGCCAGCAGCCCATCCCCAGGACCAGTCCGGGGTGAGCAGTTCTTC; cdr3_aa: CASSPSPGPVRGEQFF
j_call: TRBJ1-6; d_call: -; v_call: TRBV5-5; clone_size: -; cdr3_nt: TGTGCCAGCAGCTCATCCGGGACAAGTGATTCACCCCTCCACTTT; cdr3_aa: CASSSSGTSDSPLHF
j_call: TRBJ2-1; d_call: -; v_call: TRBV30; clone_size: -; cdr3_nt: TGTGCCTGGGGAACATTCCGTCAGTTCTTC; cdr3_aa: CAWGTFRQFF
j_call: TRBJ1-2; d_call: -; v_call: TRBV28; clone_size: -; cdr3_nt: TGTGCCAGCAGTTTCACAGGCTATGGCTACACCTTC; cdr3_aa: CASSFTGYGYTF
j_call: TRBJ2-2; d_call: TRBD1; v_call: TRBV2; clone_size: -; cdr3_nt: TGTGCCAGCAGTCTCACCGGGACAGGGACCGGGGAGCTGTTTTTT; cdr3_aa: CASSLTGTGTGELFF
j_call: TRBJ2-1; d_call: TRBD2; v_call: TRBV30; clone_size: -; cdr3_nt: TGTGCCTGGAGTGAGACCGGGGGGGGCTCTTACAATGAGCAGTTCTTC; cdr3_aa: CAWSETGGGSYNEQFF
j_call: TRBJ2-1; d_call: TRBD2; v_call: TRBV5-1; clone_size: -; cdr3_nt: TGCGCCAGCAGCTTCGGGACAGCGGGGGGGAGAAACAATGAGCAGTTCTTC; cdr3_aa: CASSFGTAGGRNNEQFF
j_call: TRBJ2-2; d_call: TRBD2; v_call: TRBV4-1; clone_size: once; cdr3_nt: TGCGCCAGCAGCCGCGGACCGGGACTAGCGGGAGGGAAAGGCGGGGAGCTGTTTTTT; cdr3_aa: CASSRGPGLAGGKGGELFF
j_call: TRBJ2-1; d_call: -; v_call: TRBV29-1; clone_size: -; cdr3_nt: TGCAGCGTTGCCCCCTTTGGGGCGGGGGCCCTCAGGGGCGTTAATGAGCAGTTCTTC; cdr3_aa: CSVAPFGAGALRGVNEQFF